These 20 T cell receptor beta chains share one sample of origin, sequenced in a study of human T cells and chemical hapten exposure. The authors' total RNA extraction used unfractionated whole blood. MiXCR was run by TCRdb on the 5' RACE reads, yielding one entry per CDR3 protein. The sample lists around 140,000 distinct CDR3 sequences; 4.1% were seen once. The source is a female donor in good health.

This clonotype was seen repeatedly, ten times or more. This chain links TRBV29-1 with TRBJ1-2; D may be TRBD1 (6 bases). This CDR3 contains 14 residues. Germline V CDR1 and CDR2: SQVTM, ANQGSEA. V was shortened by 4 bases and J by 0 bases, with 12 bases between the two germline ends. CDR3 DNA: TGCAGCGTTGGGCCAGGGGCTGCTAACTATGGCTACACCTTC. Protein product: CSVGPGAANYGYTF. The full variable domain, rest sourced from reference TRBV29-1 and TRBJ1-2, is SAVISQKPSRDICQRGTSLTIQCQVDSQVTMMFWYRQQPGQSLTLIATANQGSEATYESGFVIDKFPISRPNLTFSTLTVSNMSPEDSSIYLCSVGPGAANYGYTFGSGTRLTVV.

There are many counts of this clonotype. The gene calls are TRBV3-1 and TRBJ1-1; perhaps TRBD1 as D (6 bases). Trimming removed 8 bases at V and 1 base at J, with 14 bases between. CDR3 size: 14 residues. Germline V gives CDR1 LGHDT, CDR2 YNNKEL (reference sequence). CDR3 nucleotide sequence: TGTGCCAGCTCCCTCAGACAGGAGAACACTGAAGCTTTCTTT. As protein: CASSLRQENTEAFF.

This clonotype was seen ten or more times. The J gene is TRBJ2-7, the V gene TRBV20-1; possible D gene TRBD1, 5 bases. V was pared by 3 bases and J by 5 bases, with 11 bases between. Germline CDR1 and CDR2: DFQATT and SNEGSKA (reference sequence). The CDR3 covers 12 residues. The CDR3 protein is CSASYQGNEQYF. CDR3 in DNA: TGCAGTGCTAGTTATCAGGGTAACGAGCAGTACTTC.

This chain joins TRBV5-1 and TRBJ2-5, with 8 bases that match TRBD1. This CDR3 region has 16 residues. After removal of 4 bases from V and 4 bases from J, the junction contained 12 bases not matched to a gene. CDR1 is SGHRS and CDR2 is YFSETQ in the germline V gene. CDR3 loop: CASSQGQGFLGETQYF. As DNA, the CDR3 is TGCGCCAGCAGCCAAGGACAGGGTTTTTTAGGAGAGACCCAGTACTTC. Supplemented by reference TRBV5-1 and TRBJ2-5, the full variable domain reads KAGVTQTPRYLIKTRGQQVTLSCSPISGHRSVSWYQQTPGQGLQFLFEYFSETQRNKGNFPGRFSGRQFSNSRSEMNVSTLELGDSALYLCASSQGQGFLGETQYFGPGTRLLVL.

This clonotype has a count of ten or more. The chain has TRBV12-3 or TRBV12-4 and TRBJ1-2, with D tentatively TRBD1 (6 bases). This CDR3 has 16 amino acids. V dropped 5 bases and J dropped 0 bases, with 16 bases sitting between them. The CDR3 sequence: CASSPIRDRTNYGYTF. DNA for the CDR3: TGTGCCAGCAGTCCTATACGCGACAGGACTAACTATGGCTACACCTTC.

The table lists this clonotype with many counts. The chain has TRBV5-1 and TRBJ1-2, with D hard to call. From germline, CDR1 is SGHRS and CDR2 YFSETQ. With 1 base removed from V and 5 bases from J, the gap between germline ends came to 15 bases. This CDR3 is built from 15 residues. CDR3 loop: CASSLKAGVGYGYTF. CDR3 bases: TGCGCCAGCAGCTTGAAAGCTGGGGTGGGGTATGGCTACACCTTC.

V gene TRBV5-1 combines with J gene TRBJ1-4; TRBD1 is a possible D gene (5 bases). V was pared by 4 bases and J by 0 bases, with 10 bases between. Germline-derived CDR1 and CDR2 are SGHRS and YFSETQ. The CDR3 has 15 amino acids. CDR3 protein: CASSDPQATNEKLFF. Here the CDR3 DNA reads TGCGCCAGCAGCGACCCACAGGCAACTAATGAAAAACTGTTTTTT.

This clonotype was counted ten times or more. The genes are TRBV3-1 and TRBJ2-2; possibly TRBD1 for D (5 bases). Germline V gene lookup returns CDR1 LGHDT and CDR2 YNNKEL (reference sequence). The CDR3 consists of 14 residues. Trimming shortened V by 5 bases and J by 8 bases, and 15 bases separated the two germline ends. In nucleotides, the CDR3 is TGTGCCAGCAGCTGGGGCGTTGGAGAGGGGGAGCTGTTTTTT. Its translation: CASSWGVGEGELFF. The whole variable domain, remainder taken from reference TRBV3-1 and TRBJ2-2, is DTAVSQTPKYLVTQMGNDKSIKCEQNLGHDTMYWYKQDSKKFLKIMFSYNNKELIINETVPNRFSPKSPDKAHLNLHINSLELGDSAVYFCASSWGVGEGELFFGEGSRLTVL.

This clonotype was counted ten times or more. This chain uses TRBV7-2 with TRBJ2-7; D ambiguous. Trimming took off 4 bases at V and 0 bases at J, with 4 bases between the two ends. CDR1 SGHTA and CDR2 FQGNSA come from the germline V gene. CDR3 length: 12 residues. CDR3 nucleotide sequence: TGTGCCAGCAGCTCTAACTCCTACGAGCAGTACTTC. This codes for CASSSNSYEQYF.

The chain uses TRBV18 and TRBJ1-4, with TRBD1 identical over 11 bases. Losses at the gene ends were 4 bases for V and 8 bases for J; bases not matched to a gene: 9. CDR1 and CDR2 (germline): KGHSH, LQKENI. The CDR3 consists of 16 residues. The DNA for the CDR3 is TGTGCCAGCTCACTCGGACAGGGGGCGAGTGGAGAAAAACTGTTTTTT. This sequence encodes CASSLGQGASGEKLFF.

This clonotype has a count of ten or more. V usage is TRBV4-1 and J usage is TRBJ2-3; D may be TRBD2 (7 bases). The CDR3 consists of 18 residues. Trimming took off 4 bases at V and 0 bases at J, with 20 bases between the two ends. Germline loops: CDR1 MGHRA, CDR2 YSYEKL. CDR3 DNA sequence: TGCGCCAGCAGCCGACAAACGTTCGCGGGGGCTAGCACAGATACGCAGTATTTT. Protein: CASSRQTFAGASTDTQYF.

This clonotype was detected only a few times. This rearrangement joins TRBV5-4 to TRBJ2-2; no clear D gene. The germline V gene encodes CDR1 SGHNT and CDR2 YYREEE (reference sequence). Between the trimmed V and J ends, which lost 1 base and 5 bases, there was a span of 3 bases. CDR3 length: 12 residues. Here the CDR3 reads CASSLCTGELFF. CDR3 in DNA: TGTGCCAGCAGCTTGTGTACCGGGGAGCTGTTTTTT.

This clonotype was detected many times. The chain couples TRBV24-1 to TRBJ2-3, with D unclear. V was trimmed by 9 bases and J by 10 bases, leaving 13 bases between them. The germline CDR1 and CDR2 sequences are KGHDR and SFDVKD. The CDR3 has 11 amino acids. The CDR3 loop is CATAVGESQYF. Written as DNA, the CDR3 is TGTGCCACCGCTGTTGGGGAATCGCAGTATTTT.

This clonotype was recorded at least ten times. The V and J genes are TRBV5-6 and TRBJ2-7, with TRBD2 identical over 8 bases. Germline-derived CDR1 and CDR2 are SGHDT and YYEEEE. V dropped 2 bases and J dropped 4; count of bases not matched to a gene: 2. The CDR3 spans 13 residues. As DNA, the CDR3 is TGTGCCAGCAGCTTCCGGGGGGGGTACGAGCAGTACTTC. This gives the protein CASSFRGGYEQYF.

The genes are TRBV4-3 and TRBJ2-1; a weak D match, TRBD1 (6 bases). V gave up 2 bases and J gave up 4 bases, with 12 bases separating them. Germline V gives CDR1 LGHNA, CDR2 YSLEER. CDR3 length: 15 amino acids. This chain's CDR3 is CASSQSRTGYNEQFF. CDR3 DNA: TGCGCCAGCAGCCAAAGTCGAACAGGGTACAATGAGCAGTTCTTC.

This rearrangement joins TRBV12-3 or TRBV12-4 to TRBJ1-1; TRBD1 agrees at 9 bases. V lost 6 bases and J lost 2; bases outside the gene matches: 13. CDR3 length: 17 residues. In DNA, the CDR3 is TGTGCCAGCAGCCGTCCCGGGACAGGGATCAGCAACACTGAAGCTTTCTTT. It is translated as CASSRPGTGISNTEAFF.

This clonotype was observed many times. This chain joins TRBV7-2 and TRBJ2-7, with D possibly being TRBD1 or TRBD2 (5 bases each). V lost 2 bases and J 12 bases, leaving 20 bases between the germline ends. The CDR3 is made up of 14 amino acids. Germline CDR1 and CDR2: SGHTA and FQGNSA. Here the CDR3 DNA reads TGTGCCAGCAGCTTATCAACGCTCTCGGGGCCGGGGTACTTC. Its translation: CASSLSTLSGPGYF. Based on the CDR3 plus reference TRBV7-2 and TRBJ2-7, the full variable domain is GAGVSQSPSNKVTEKGKDVELRCDPISGHTALYWYRQSLGQGLEFLIYFQGNSAPDKSGLPSDRFSAERTGGSVSTLTIQRTQQEDSAVYLCASSLSTLSGPGYFGPGTRLTVT.

This clonotype was seen ten or more times. The V and J genes are TRBV5-6 and TRBJ1-4; unclear D gene. Germline V lookup: CDR1 SGHDT, CDR2 YYEEEE. The CDR3 covers 14 residues. V was shortened by 2 bases and J by 1 base, with 6 bases between the two germline ends. CDR3 bases: TGTGCCAGCAGCTTACCGGGAACTAATGAAAAACTGTTTTTT. Its protein is CASSLPGTNEKLFF.

The V call is TRBV20-1, the J call TRBJ2-1; TRBD2 agrees at 11 bases. The V segment lost 5 bases and the J segment 4 bases; nucleotides outside the gene matches: 4. The CDR3 sequence is 14 residues long. Germline CDR1 reads DFQATT; CDR2 reads SNEGSKA (reference sequence). The CDR3 loop reads CSAVLAGGYNEQFF. In DNA, the CDR3 is TGCAGTGCTGTCTTAGCGGGGGGGTACAATGAGCAGTTCTTC.

This clonotype was counted many times. V is TRBV5-1 and J is TRBJ1-2; 7 bases align to TRBD1. The CDR3 runs to 14 residues. Per germline, CDR1 SGHRS and CDR2 YFSETQ. Losses at the gene ends were 7 bases for V and 3 bases for J; bases not matched to a gene: 9. CDR3 nucleotide sequence: TGCGCCAGCGGAATACAGGGGCCGGACTATGGCTACACCTTC. It specifies CASGIQGPDYGYTF.